These T cell receptor beta chains were read from a single sample in a study of human T cells and chemical hapten exposure. Via MiXCR, TCRdb re-called the RACE reads, giving one row per CDR3 protein. Among under 200,000 distinct CDR3 sequences listed, about 15% were seen once. Sequenced material: whole blood, taken in connection with sensitization to the hapten diphenylcyclopropenone (DPC). These receptors were obtained from a woman in her twenties or thirties with alopecia areata. Some clones in this sample may be carry-over from other donors' samples. Both conserved end residues are part of each CDR3. D genes are given only for firm matches. Clone sizes are given selectively: once, few, many, or a class where the clone is expanded.

cdr3_nt: TGCGCCAGCAGCCCGGGACAGGGAGGGCAAGAGACCCAGTACTTC; cdr3_aa: CASSPGQGGQETQYF; j_call: TRBJ2-5; v_call: TRBV5-1; clone_size: .; d_call: TRBD1; cdr3_length: 15
cdr3_nt: TGTGCCAGCAGTCTTGACAATGCAGGAAACACCATATATTTT; cdr3_aa: CASSLDNAGNTIYF; j_call: TRBJ1-3; v_call: TRBV7-2; clone_size: few; d_call: .; cdr3_length: 14
cdr3_nt: TGTGCCAGCAGTATCGGGTCGGGAGGAGGCGGCATTCAGTACTTC; cdr3_aa: CASSIGSGGGGIQYF; j_call: TRBJ2-4; v_call: TRBV7-9; clone_size: few; d_call: TRBD2; cdr3_length: 15
cdr3_nt: TGTGCCAGCCGTGTCTACGCCCAAGAGACCCAGTACTTC; cdr3_aa: CASRVYAQETQYF; j_call: TRBJ2-5; v_call: TRBV12-3/TRBV12-4; clone_size: .; d_call: .; cdr3_length: 13
cdr3_nt: TGTGCCAGCAGCGACACATCGAACACTGAAGCTTTCTTT; cdr3_aa: CASSDTSNTEAFF; j_call: TRBJ1-1; v_call: TRBV6-2/TRBV6-3; clone_size: few; d_call: .; cdr3_length: 13
cdr3_nt: TGTGCCAGCAGCTCATATGCGGGACTCCCGGGGACAGATACGCAGTATTTT; cdr3_aa: CASSSYAGLPGTDTQYF; j_call: TRBJ2-3; v_call: TRBV7-6; clone_size: .; d_call: .; cdr3_length: 17
cdr3_nt: TGCAGTGCTAGCTTGGCTAGCGGATACAATGAGCAGTTCTTC; cdr3_aa: CSASLASGYNEQFF; j_call: TRBJ2-1; v_call: TRBV20-1; clone_size: .; d_call: TRBD2; cdr3_length: 14
cdr3_nt: TGTGCCAGTAGTAGGGGGCGGCCAAACTATGGCTACACCTTC; cdr3_aa: CASSRGRPNYGYTF; j_call: TRBJ1-2; v_call: TRBV19; clone_size: many; d_call: .; cdr3_length: 14
cdr3_nt: TGTGCCAGCATCGCCACCGCCCTCAATCAGCCCCAGCATTTT; cdr3_aa: CASIATALNQPQHF; j_call: TRBJ1-5; v_call: TRBV7-6; clone_size: .; d_call: .; cdr3_length: 14
cdr3_nt: TGCAGCGTTGAAGGGGGAAACATTCAGTACTTC; cdr3_aa: CSVEGGNIQYF; j_call: TRBJ2-4; v_call: TRBV29-1; clone_size: few; d_call: .; cdr3_length: 11
cdr3_nt: TGCAGTGCTAGAGGGACTATTGAAGCTTTCTTT; cdr3_aa: CSARGTIEAFF; j_call: TRBJ1-1; v_call: TRBV20-1; clone_size: .; d_call: .; cdr3_length: 11
cdr3_nt: TGTGCCTGGAATCACGGAAACACCATATATTTT; cdr3_aa: CAWNHGNTIYF; j_call: TRBJ1-3; v_call: TRBV30; clone_size: few; d_call: .; cdr3_length: 11
cdr3_nt: TGTGCCAGCAGCCAAACCGCGTGGGATACGCAGTATTTT; cdr3_aa: CASSQTAWDTQYF; j_call: TRBJ2-3; v_call: TRBV3-1; clone_size: many; d_call: .; cdr3_length: 13
cdr3_nt: TGTGCCAGCAGCCCTGAGCGGGGGTTCTCCTACGAGCAGTACTTC; cdr3_aa: CASSPERGFSYEQYF; j_call: TRBJ2-7; v_call: TRBV7-2; clone_size: few; d_call: TRBD2; cdr3_length: 15
cdr3_nt: TGTGCCAGCGGGTCCAGGAACACCGGGGAGCTGTTTTTT; cdr3_aa: CASGSRNTGELFF; j_call: TRBJ2-2; v_call: TRBV12-3/TRBV12-4; clone_size: few; d_call: .; cdr3_length: 13
cdr3_nt: TGCGCCAGCAGTGCTACAGGGGGTGAGCGGACCTTC; cdr3_aa: CASSATGGERTF; j_call: TRBJ1-2; v_call: TRBV5-1; clone_size: few; d_call: TRBD1; cdr3_length: 12
cdr3_nt: TGTGCCAGCAGTCCCCGGACAGGGTTCTTCTCACCTACGCAGTATTTT; cdr3_aa: CASSPRTGFFSPTQYF; j_call: TRBJ2-3; v_call: TRBV28; clone_size: .; d_call: TRBD1; cdr3_length: 16
cdr3_nt: TGCAGCGTGAAGGGGACAGGTAAAACCTACGAGCAGTACTTC; cdr3_aa: CSVKGTGKTYEQYF; j_call: TRBJ2-7; v_call: TRBV29-1; clone_size: .; d_call: TRBD1; cdr3_length: 14
cdr3_nt: TGTGCCAGCAGTATAGATCTAGCCAAAAACATTCAGTACTTC; cdr3_aa: CASSIDLAKNIQYF; j_call: TRBJ2-4; v_call: TRBV28; clone_size: .; d_call: .; cdr3_length: 14
cdr3_nt: TGTGCCAGCTCACCACCGGACGCGGGAGCGCTGAACAATGAGCAGTTCTTC; cdr3_aa: CASSPPDAGALNNEQFF; j_call: TRBJ2-1; v_call: TRBV18; clone_size: .; d_call: TRBD2; cdr3_length: 17
cdr3_nt: TGTGCCAGCAGCCCTCGACAGACCACAGATACGCAGTATTTT; cdr3_aa: CASSPRQTTDTQYF; j_call: TRBJ2-3; v_call: TRBV7-2; clone_size: few; d_call: .; cdr3_length: 14
cdr3_nt: TGCGCCAGCACCCAGGGTTTGGGATACGAGCAGTACTTC; cdr3_aa: CASTQGLGYEQYF; j_call: TRBJ2-7; v_call: TRBV5-1; clone_size: many; d_call: .; cdr3_length: 13
cdr3_nt: TGTGCCAGCAGTATTCGGACAGACAATAATTCACCCCTCCACTTT; cdr3_aa: CASSIRTDNNSPLHF; j_call: TRBJ1-6; v_call: TRBV6-1; clone_size: .; d_call: .; cdr3_length: 15
cdr3_nt: TGTGCCAGCAGCTTTAGCGGGGGTCCTCAGGATGAGCAGTTCTTC; cdr3_aa: CASSFSGGPQDEQFF; j_call: TRBJ2-1; v_call: TRBV7-2; clone_size: .; d_call: TRBD2; cdr3_length: 15
cdr3_nt: .; cdr3_aa: CSVDWGRGALF; j_call: TRBJ2-1; v_call: TRBV29-1; clone_size: many; d_call: .; cdr3_length: 11
cdr3_nt: TGTGCCAGCAGCGCTGGGGACAGGACTCAAGAGACCCAGTACTTC; cdr3_aa: CASSAGDRTQETQYF; j_call: TRBJ2-5; v_call: TRBV9; clone_size: few; d_call: TRBD1; cdr3_length: 15
cdr3_nt: TGTGCCAGCAGCCAAGAGCGGGGGCTCGGGCAGCCCCAGCATTTT; cdr3_aa: CASSQERGLGQPQHF; j_call: TRBJ1-5; v_call: TRBV4-2; clone_size: many; d_call: .; cdr3_length: 15
cdr3_nt: TGTGCCAGCAGGGGACTAGCCGGGGGAGGTCAGCCCCAGCATTTT; cdr3_aa: CASRGLAGGGQPQHF; j_call: TRBJ1-5; v_call: TRBV6-5; clone_size: few; d_call: .; cdr3_length: 15
cdr3_nt: TGTGCCAGCACCCTATCTGGGGCCAACGTCCTGACTTTC; cdr3_aa: CASTLSGANVLTF; j_call: TRBJ2-6; v_call: TRBV6-2/TRBV6-3; clone_size: few; d_call: .; cdr3_length: 13
cdr3_nt: TGTGCCAGCAGCGTAGGGCCACAGAACGATCAGCCCCAGCATTTT; cdr3_aa: CASSVGPQNDQPQHF; j_call: TRBJ1-5; v_call: TRBV9; clone_size: .; d_call: .; cdr3_length: 15
cdr3_nt: TGTGCCAGCAGTCCTGAGACTAGCGGGAGCGGTCAGTACTTC; cdr3_aa: CASSPETSGSGQYF; j_call: TRBJ2-7; v_call: TRBV6-2/TRBV6-3; clone_size: few; d_call: TRBD2; cdr3_length: 14
cdr3_nt: TGTGCCAGCAGCCCAGGGACAGTAAATAATTCACCCCTCCACTTT; cdr3_aa: CASSPGTVNNSPLHF; j_call: TRBJ1-6; v_call: TRBV12-3/TRBV12-4; clone_size: .; d_call: TRBD1; cdr3_length: 15
cdr3_nt: TGTGCCAGCAGCCGAGAGGGCGGAACTGAAGCTTTCTTT; cdr3_aa: CASSREGGTEAFF; j_call: TRBJ1-1; v_call: TRBV7-9; clone_size: many; d_call: .; cdr3_length: 13
cdr3_nt: TGTGCCACTCTCCGAACGCCCGGGGTCGAGCAGTACTTC; cdr3_aa: CATLRTPGVEQYF; j_call: TRBJ2-7; v_call: TRBV12-3/TRBV12-4; clone_size: .; d_call: .; cdr3_length: 13
cdr3_nt: TGTGCCAGCTCACCACCGCAGGGGAGTAAAAAAGAGACCCAGTACTTC; cdr3_aa: CASSPPQGSKKETQYF; j_call: TRBJ2-5; v_call: TRBV18; clone_size: .; d_call: .; cdr3_length: 16
cdr3_nt: TGCAGCGTTACTCCAGACACAGATACGCAGTATTTT; cdr3_aa: CSVTPDTDTQYF; j_call: TRBJ2-3; v_call: TRBV29-1; clone_size: many; d_call: .; cdr3_length: 12
cdr3_nt: TGTGCCAGCAGCTATCACCGGGACGGCGGCACAGATACGCAGTATTTT; cdr3_aa: CASSYHRDGGTDTQYF; j_call: TRBJ2-3; v_call: TRBV5-4; clone_size: many; d_call: .; cdr3_length: 16
cdr3_nt: TGCGCCAGCAACTCTAACACTGAAGCTTTCTTT; cdr3_aa: CASNSNTEAFF; j_call: TRBJ1-1; v_call: TRBV5-1; clone_size: many; d_call: .; cdr3_length: 11
cdr3_nt: TGTGCCAGCTCCCACTGGGGACTAGCGGGGGGAAACTCCTACGAGCAGTACTTC; cdr3_aa: CASSHWGLAGGNSYEQYF; j_call: TRBJ2-7; v_call: TRBV18; clone_size: few; d_call: TRBD2; cdr3_length: 18
cdr3_nt: TGTGCCTGGAGTAACTCCTATAATTCACCCCTCCACTTT; cdr3_aa: CAWSNSYNSPLHF; j_call: TRBJ1-6; v_call: TRBV30; clone_size: .; d_call: .; cdr3_length: 13
cdr3_nt: TGTGCCAGCAGCCTCCGCCCGACTGCCCAAGAGACCCAGTACTTC; cdr3_aa: CASSLRPTAQETQYF; j_call: TRBJ2-5; v_call: TRBV11-2; clone_size: .; d_call: .; cdr3_length: 15
cdr3_nt: TGTGCCAGCAGCTTAGGACAGGGAGGACAGACCCAGTACTTC; cdr3_aa: CASSLGQGGQTQYF; j_call: TRBJ2-5; v_call: TRBV7-9; clone_size: few; d_call: .; cdr3_length: 14
cdr3_nt: TGTGCCAGCAAAAGCGGGGGGGCCGGCGAGCAGTTCTTC; cdr3_aa: CASKSGGAGEQFF; j_call: TRBJ2-1; v_call: TRBV2; clone_size: many; d_call: TRBD2; cdr3_length: 13
cdr3_nt: TGTGTCAGCCGGGGCCAGATGAACACTGAAGCTTTCTTT; cdr3_aa: CVSRGQMNTEAFF; j_call: TRBJ1-1; v_call: TRBV28; clone_size: once; d_call: .; cdr3_length: 13
cdr3_nt: TGTGCCAGCAGCCCCCTGGGGGATGGCTACACCTTC; cdr3_aa: CASSPLGDGYTF; j_call: TRBJ1-2; v_call: TRBV7-9; clone_size: few; d_call: .; cdr3_length: 12
cdr3_nt: TGCGCCAGCAGCCTCCTAGCGGGGTTTGTGGATACGCAGTATTTT; cdr3_aa: CASSLLAGFVDTQYF; j_call: TRBJ2-3; v_call: TRBV5-1; clone_size: .; d_call: TRBD2; cdr3_length: 15
cdr3_nt: TGTGCCAGCAGTCCCCAGAAGGCGTATAATGAAAAACTGTTTTTT; cdr3_aa: CASSPQKAYNEKLFF; j_call: TRBJ1-4; v_call: TRBV27; clone_size: many; d_call: .; cdr3_length: 15
cdr3_nt: TGTGCCAGCAGCTTAGTACGGGGGACCACCGGGGAGCTGTTTTTT; cdr3_aa: CASSLVRGTTGELFF; j_call: TRBJ2-2; v_call: TRBV7-2; clone_size: .; d_call: .; cdr3_length: 15
cdr3_nt: TGCGCCAGCAGCTTGCAGGGACAGGGCTATAATGAAAAACTGTTTTTT; cdr3_aa: CASSLQGQGYNEKLFF; j_call: TRBJ1-4; v_call: TRBV5-1; clone_size: .; d_call: TRBD1; cdr3_length: 16
cdr3_nt: TGCAGTGCTAACAGGGCGGTAGCGGGAAGTCAAGAGACCCAGTACTTC; cdr3_aa: CSANRAVAGSQETQYF; j_call: TRBJ2-5; v_call: TRBV20-1; clone_size: few; d_call: TRBD2; cdr3_length: 16
cdr3_nt: TGTGCCATCAGTGGGACTAGCGGAACCTACGAGCAGTACTTC; cdr3_aa: CAISGTSGTYEQYF; j_call: TRBJ2-7; v_call: TRBV10-3; clone_size: .; d_call: TRBD2; cdr3_length: 14
cdr3_nt: TGTGCCAGCTCACTCACAAAAGACAGAAAAAGCAATCAGCCCCAGCATTTT; cdr3_aa: CASSLTKDRKSNQPQHF; j_call: TRBJ1-5; v_call: TRBV18; clone_size: few; d_call: .; cdr3_length: 17
cdr3_nt: TGTGCCAGCAGCTTAGGGGGCCGCGGCGCCCAAGAGACCCAGTACTTC; cdr3_aa: CASSLGGRGAQETQYF; j_call: TRBJ2-5; v_call: TRBV7-6; clone_size: few; d_call: .; cdr3_length: 16
cdr3_nt: TGCGCCAGCAGTCCGTCGACAGGGGCCGTCTCCTACGAGCAGTACTTC; cdr3_aa: CASSPSTGAVSYEQYF; j_call: TRBJ2-7; v_call: TRBV5-1; clone_size: few; d_call: TRBD1; cdr3_length: 16